This TCR beta chain was profiled in a study of control samples from healthy donors and cancer patients. Losses at the gene ends were 6 bases for V and 7 bases for J; bases not matched to a gene: 5. CDR3 length: 14 residues. Germline CDR1 is WNHNN and CDR2 is SYGVQD (reference sequence). Sequencing used immunoSEQ multiplex PCR; TCRdb keeps in-frame clones, though not all of them. The sample contains some 150,000 clones, 75% to 95% of which appear only once. The sequence was collected from a young man in good health. The sequenced sample was blood. This chain links TRBV10-1 with TRBJ2-2; 10 positions agree with TRBD1. CDR3 DNA: TGCGCCAGCAGCCGACAGGGGGCGGGCGGGGAGCTGTTTTTT. It codes for CASSRQGAGGELFF.